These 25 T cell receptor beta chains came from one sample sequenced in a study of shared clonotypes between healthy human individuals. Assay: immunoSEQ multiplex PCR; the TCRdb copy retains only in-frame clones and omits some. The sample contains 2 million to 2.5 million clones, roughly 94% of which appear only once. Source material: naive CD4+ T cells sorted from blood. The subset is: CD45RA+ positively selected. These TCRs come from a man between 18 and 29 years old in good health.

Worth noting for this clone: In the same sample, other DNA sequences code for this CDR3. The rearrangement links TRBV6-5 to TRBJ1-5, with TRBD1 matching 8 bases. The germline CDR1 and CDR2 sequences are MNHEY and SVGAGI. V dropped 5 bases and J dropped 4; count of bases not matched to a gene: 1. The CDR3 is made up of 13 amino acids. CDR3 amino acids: CASSRQGNQPQHF. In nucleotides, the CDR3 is TGTGCCAGCAGTCGACAGGGGAATCAGCCCCAGCATTTT.

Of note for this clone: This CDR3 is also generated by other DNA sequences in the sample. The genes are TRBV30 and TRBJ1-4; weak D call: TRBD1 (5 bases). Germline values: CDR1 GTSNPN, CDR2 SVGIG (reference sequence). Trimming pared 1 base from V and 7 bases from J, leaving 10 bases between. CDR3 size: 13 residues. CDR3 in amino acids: CAWSGQGTEKLFF. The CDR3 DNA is TGTGCCTGGAGTGGGCAGGGTACTGAAAAACTGTTTTTT.

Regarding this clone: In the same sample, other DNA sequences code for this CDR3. As DNA, the CDR3 is TGCAGCGTACGGAACACCGGGGAGCTGTTTTTT. This translates into CSVRNTGELFF. The chain uses TRBV29-1 and TRBJ2-2, with D uncertain. The V end was cut by 6 bases, the J end by 1 base, with 3 bases between. The germline V gene has CDR1 SQVTM and CDR2 ANQGSEA. CDR3 size: 11 residues.

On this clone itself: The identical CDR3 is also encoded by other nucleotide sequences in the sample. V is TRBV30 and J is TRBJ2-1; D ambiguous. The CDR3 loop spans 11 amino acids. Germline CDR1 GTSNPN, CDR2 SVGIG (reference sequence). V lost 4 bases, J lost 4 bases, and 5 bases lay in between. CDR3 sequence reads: CAWTGYNEQFF. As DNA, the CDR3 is TGTGCCTGGACAGGTTACAATGAGCAGTTCTTC.

The CDR3 nucleotides read TGTGCCAGCAGCCCCAGGACGACACAAGCGGCAGATACGCAGTATTTT. This sequence encodes CASSPRTTQAADTQYF. J is TRBJ2-3 and V is TRBV27; D may be TRBD2 (5 bases). Germline V CDR1 and CDR2: MNHEY, SMNVEV (reference sequence). The V end was cut by 6 bases, the J end by 4 bases, with 20 bases between. CDR3 length: 16 amino acids.

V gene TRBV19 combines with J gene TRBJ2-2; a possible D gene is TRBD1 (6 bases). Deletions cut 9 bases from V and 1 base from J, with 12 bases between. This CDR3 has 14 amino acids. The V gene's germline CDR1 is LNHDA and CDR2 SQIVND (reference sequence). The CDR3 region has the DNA TGTGCCAGCAGGGGCGCACGGAACACCGGGGAGCTGTTTTTT. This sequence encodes CASRGARNTGELFF.

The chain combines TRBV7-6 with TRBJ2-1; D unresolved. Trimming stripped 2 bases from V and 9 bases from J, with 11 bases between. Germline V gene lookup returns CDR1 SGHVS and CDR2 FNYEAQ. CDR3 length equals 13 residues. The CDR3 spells CASSLLGFGEQFF. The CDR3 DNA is TGTGCCAGCAGCTTATTGGGGTTTGGTGAGCAGTTCTTC.

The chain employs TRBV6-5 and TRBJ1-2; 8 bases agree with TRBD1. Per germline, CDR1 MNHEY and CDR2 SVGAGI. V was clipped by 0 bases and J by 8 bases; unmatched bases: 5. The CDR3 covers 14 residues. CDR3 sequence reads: CASSYSDRDRGYTF. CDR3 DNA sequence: TGTGCCAGCAGTTACTCGGACAGGGATAGGGGCTACACCTTC.

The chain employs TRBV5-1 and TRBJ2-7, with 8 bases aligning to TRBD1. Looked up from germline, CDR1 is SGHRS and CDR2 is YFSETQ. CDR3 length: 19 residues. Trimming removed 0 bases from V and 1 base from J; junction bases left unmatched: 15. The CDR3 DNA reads TGCGCCAGCAGCTTGGGGCGGACAGGGCATACGGGGGCTTCCTACGAGCAGTACTTC. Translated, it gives CASSLGRTGHTGASYEQYF.

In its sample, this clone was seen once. CDR3 bases: TGTGCCAGCAGCGGCTATCAGGGGGGCCGTCATGGAGAAGAGCAGTACTTC. Protein product: CASSGYQGGRHGEEQYF. The chain couples TRBV21-1 to TRBJ2-7; the table's D call, TRBD1, has no DNA check behind it. TRBV21-1 is recorded as a pseudogene. CDR3 length: 17 amino acids.

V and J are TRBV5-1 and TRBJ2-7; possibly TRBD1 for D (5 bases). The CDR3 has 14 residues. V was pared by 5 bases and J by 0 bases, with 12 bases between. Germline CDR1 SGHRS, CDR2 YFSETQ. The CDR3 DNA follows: TGCGCCAGCAGAGGAAACAGGAGCTCCTACGAGCAGTACTTC. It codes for CASRGNRSSYEQYF.

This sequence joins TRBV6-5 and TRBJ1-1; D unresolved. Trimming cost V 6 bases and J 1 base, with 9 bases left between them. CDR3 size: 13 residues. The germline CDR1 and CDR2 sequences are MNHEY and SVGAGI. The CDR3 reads CASRQGKNTEAFF. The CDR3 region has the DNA TGTGCCAGCAGGCAAGGGAAGAACACTGAAGCTTTCTTT.

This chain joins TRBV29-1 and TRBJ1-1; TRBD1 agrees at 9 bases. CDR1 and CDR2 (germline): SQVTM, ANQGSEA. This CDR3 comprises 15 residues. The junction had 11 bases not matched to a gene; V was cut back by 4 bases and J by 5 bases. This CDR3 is CSVGRSGTGWTEAFF. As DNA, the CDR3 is TGCAGCGTTGGAAGATCCGGGACAGGGTGGACTGAAGCTTTCTTT.

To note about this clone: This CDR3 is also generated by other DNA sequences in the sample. CDR3 residues: CASSETGLNTEAFF. CDR3 coding DNA: TGTGCCAGCAGTGAAACAGGGTTGAACACTGAAGCTTTCTTT. V and J are TRBV25-1 and TRBJ1-1; a possible D gene is TRBD1 (6 bases). The CDR3 is 14 amino acids. Trimming removed 2 bases from V and 0 bases from J, with 7 bases in between. CDR1 is MGHDK and CDR2 is SYGVNS in the germline V gene.

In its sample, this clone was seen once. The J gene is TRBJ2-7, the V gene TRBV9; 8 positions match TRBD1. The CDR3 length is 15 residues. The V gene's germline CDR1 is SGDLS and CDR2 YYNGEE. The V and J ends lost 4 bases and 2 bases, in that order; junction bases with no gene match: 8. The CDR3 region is CASSPRQGNPYEQYF. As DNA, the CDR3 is TGTGCCAGCAGCCCCAGACAGGGGAACCCCTACGAGCAGTACTTC.

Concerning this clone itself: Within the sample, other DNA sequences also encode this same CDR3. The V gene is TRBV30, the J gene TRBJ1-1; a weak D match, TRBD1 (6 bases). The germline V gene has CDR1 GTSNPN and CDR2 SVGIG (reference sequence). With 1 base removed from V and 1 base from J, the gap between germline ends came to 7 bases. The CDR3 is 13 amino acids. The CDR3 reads CAWSGTANTEAFF. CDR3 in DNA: TGTGCCTGGAGTGGGACAGCGAACACTGAAGCTTTCTTT.

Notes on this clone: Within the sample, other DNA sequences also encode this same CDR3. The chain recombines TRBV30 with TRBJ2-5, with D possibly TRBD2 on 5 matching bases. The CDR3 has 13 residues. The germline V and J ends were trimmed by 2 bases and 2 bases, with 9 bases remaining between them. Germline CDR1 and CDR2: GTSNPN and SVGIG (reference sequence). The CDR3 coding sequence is TGTGCCTGGAGTTCCGGACTGCAAGAGACCCAGTACTTC. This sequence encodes CAWSSGLQETQYF.

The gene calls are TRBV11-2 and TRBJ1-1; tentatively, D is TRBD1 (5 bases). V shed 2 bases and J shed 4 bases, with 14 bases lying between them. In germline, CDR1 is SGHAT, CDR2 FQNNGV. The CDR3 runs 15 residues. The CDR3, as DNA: TGTGCCAGCAGCTTAATGGGCAGGGAAGGCACTGAAGCTTTCTTT. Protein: CASSLMGREGTEAFF.

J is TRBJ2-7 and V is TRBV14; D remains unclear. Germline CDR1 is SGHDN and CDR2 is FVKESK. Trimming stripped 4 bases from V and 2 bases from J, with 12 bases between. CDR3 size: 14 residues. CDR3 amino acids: CASSPRLATYEQYF. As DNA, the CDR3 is TGTGCCAGCAGCCCCCGGTTGGCTACCTACGAGCAGTACTTC.

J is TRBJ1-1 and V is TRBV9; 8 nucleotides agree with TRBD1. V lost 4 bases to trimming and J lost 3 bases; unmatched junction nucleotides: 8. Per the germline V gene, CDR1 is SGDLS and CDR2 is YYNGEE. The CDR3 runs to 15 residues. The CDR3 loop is CASSLDRGGYTEAFF. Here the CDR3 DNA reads TGTGCCAGCAGCCTCGACAGGGGAGGGTACACTGAAGCTTTCTTT.

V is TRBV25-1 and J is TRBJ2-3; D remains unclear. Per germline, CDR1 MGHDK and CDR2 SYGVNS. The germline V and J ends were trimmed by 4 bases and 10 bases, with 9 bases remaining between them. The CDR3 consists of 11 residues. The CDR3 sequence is CASSGGQAQYF. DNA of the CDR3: TGTGCCAGCAGTGGGGGTCAGGCGCAGTATTTT. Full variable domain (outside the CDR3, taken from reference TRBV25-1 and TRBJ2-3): EADIYQTPRYLVIGTGKKITLECSQTMGHDKMYWYQQDPGMELHLIHYSYGVNSTEKGDLSSESTVSRIRTEHFPLTLESARPSHTSQYLCASSGGQAQYFGPGTRLTVL.

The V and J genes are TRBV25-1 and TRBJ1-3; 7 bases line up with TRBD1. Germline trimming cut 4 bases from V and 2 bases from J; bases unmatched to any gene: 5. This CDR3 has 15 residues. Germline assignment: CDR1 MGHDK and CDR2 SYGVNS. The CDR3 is CASSAQQGTGNTIYF. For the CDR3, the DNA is TGTGCCAGCAGTGCCCAACAGGGGACTGGAAACACCATATATTTT. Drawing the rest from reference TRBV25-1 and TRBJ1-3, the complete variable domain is EADIYQTPRYLVIGTGKKITLECSQTMGHDKMYWYQQDPGMELHLIHYSYGVNSTEKGDLSSESTVSRIRTEHFPLTLESARPSHTSQYLCASSAQQGTGNTIYFGEGSWLTVV.

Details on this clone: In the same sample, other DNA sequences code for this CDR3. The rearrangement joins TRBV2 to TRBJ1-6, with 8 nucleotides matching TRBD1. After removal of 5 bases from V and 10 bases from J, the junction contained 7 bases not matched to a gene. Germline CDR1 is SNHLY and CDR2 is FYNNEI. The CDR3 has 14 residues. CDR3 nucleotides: TGTGCCAGCAGTTCCGGGACAGGCAGGTCACCCCTCCACTTT. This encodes CASSSGTGRSPLHF.

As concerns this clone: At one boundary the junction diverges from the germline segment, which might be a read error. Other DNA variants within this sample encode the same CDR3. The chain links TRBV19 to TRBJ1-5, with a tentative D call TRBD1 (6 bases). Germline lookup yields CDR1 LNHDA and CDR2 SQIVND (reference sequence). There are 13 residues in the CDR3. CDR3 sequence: CASSLEGGQPQHF. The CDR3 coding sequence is TGTGCCAGTAGTCTAGAAGGGGGTCAGCCCCAGCATTTT.

CDR3 nucleotides: TGTGCCAGCATCCCGGACAGATTCTACGAGCAGTACTTC. This translates into CASIPDRFYEQYF. The chain joins TRBV6-1 to TRBJ2-7; possibly TRBD1 for D (6 bases). The CDR3 covers 13 residues. CDR1 MNHNS and CDR2 SASEGT come from the germline V gene. Trimming pared 7 bases from V and 3 bases from J, leaving 13 bases between.